The 25 T cell receptor beta chains in this list originate from one sample, sequenced in a study of cytomegalovirus exposure and HLA in healthy donors. Clones were sequenced by immunoSEQ multiplex PCR, and TCRdb holds only the in-frame ones, with some missing. Altogether 260,000 or so clones are present, 88% being singletons, with the ten largest covering approximately 0.88%. Sequenced: PBMCs. The receptors were gathered from a woman aged 18-30 years in good health and CMV-seronegative.

There are a few counts of this clone. The chain carries TRBV7-3 and TRBJ1-1; no reliable D call. The CDR3 is 13 amino acids. V was shortened by 4 bases and J by 1 base, with 7 bases between the two germline ends. CDR1 is SGHTA and CDR2 is FQGTGA in the germline V gene. The CDR3 loop is CASSSNSNTEAFF. Written as DNA, the CDR3 is TGTGCCAGCAGCTCAAACTCGAACACTGAAGCTTTCTTT.

This chain joins TRBV5-6 and TRBJ2-4; 10 bases match TRBD2. CDR3 length equals 16 residues. CDR1 is SGHDT, CDR2 YYEEEE, per germline. The V segment lost 0 bases and the J segment 3 bases; nucleotides outside the gene matches: 3. Here the CDR3 reads CASSLGLAGYKNIQYF. In DNA form, the CDR3 reads TGTGCCAGCAGCTTGGGACTAGCGGGTTACAAAAACATTCAGTACTTC.

The rearrangement links TRBV7-6 to TRBJ1-5; weak D call: TRBD1 (6 bases). The germline V gene has CDR1 SGHVS and CDR2 FNYEAQ. The V end lost 4 bases, the J end lost 5 bases, and 9 bases lay between the germline ends. The CDR3 spans 13 residues. CDR3 in amino acids: CASSSQGDQPQHF. Here the CDR3 DNA reads TGTGCCAGCAGCTCACAGGGAGATCAGCCCCAGCATTTT.

The chain is built from TRBV27 and TRBJ1-5, with D maybe TRBD1 (5 bases). V lost 8 bases and J lost 1, with 15 bases in between. The CDR3 loop spans 15 amino acids. Germline-derived CDR1 and CDR2 are MNHEY and SMNVEV (reference sequence). CDR3 nucleotide sequence: TGTGCCAGCGGCCTACGTGGGGGGAGCAATCAGCCCCAGCATTTT. It is translated as CASGLRGGSNQPQHF.

This clone showed up just once. V gene TRBV12-5 combines with J gene TRBJ2-6; D is perhaps TRBD1 (7 bases). The CDR3 length is 15 residues. V lost 8 bases and J 0 bases, leaving 11 bases between the germline ends. Germline V gene sequence: CDR1 LGHNT, CDR2 FRNRAP. CDR3 DNA sequence: TGTGCTAGTTCAGGGGGGCCCTCTGGGGCCAACGTCCTGACTTTC. Residues: CASSGGPSGANVLTF.

This clone was observed many times. The chain carries TRBV25-1 and TRBJ1-1; D may be TRBD1 (6 bases). The germline CDR1 and CDR2 sequences are MGHDK and SYGVNS. The CDR3 spans 12 residues. Trimming removed 5 bases from V and 8 bases from J, with 12 bases in between. The CDR3 sequence: CASSNPGTEAFF. The CDR3 DNA is TGTGCCAGCAGTAATCCCGGGACAGAAGCTTTCTTT.

The genes are TRBV4-1 and TRBJ2-7; TRBD1 might be the D (6 bases). Germline CDR1 MGHRA, CDR2 YSYEKL. V lost 6 bases and J 3 bases, leaving 24 bases between the germline ends. The CDR3 has 17 residues. The CDR3 bases are TGCGCCAGCAGACAAAGCCAAACGGACAGTGTCATCTACGAGCAGTACTTC. As protein: CASRQSQTDSVIYEQYF.

CDR3 protein: CASSPPSGRTYEQYF. The CDR3 bases are TGTGCCAGCAGCCCCCCAAGCGGGAGGACCTACGAGCAGTACTTC. V gene TRBV7-8 combines with J gene TRBJ2-7, with 9 nucleotides matching TRBD2. The CDR3 has 15 amino acids. J was trimmed by 2 bases and V by 5 bases; bases with no gene match: 7. Germline-derived CDR1 and CDR2 are SGHVS and FQNEAQ.

The chain combines TRBV25-1 with TRBJ2-7; 10 bases are a match to TRBD2. Losses at the gene ends were 7 bases for V and 4 bases for J; bases not matched to a gene: 10. Germline CDR1 MGHDK, CDR2 SYGVNS. This CDR3 spans 15 amino acids. As DNA, the CDR3 is TGTGCCAGCATACCTTCCGGGACTAGCGAGTACGAGCAGTACTTC. Translation: CASIPSGTSEYEQYF.

This chain connects TRBV6-5 to TRBJ2-3; D gene uncertain. The CDR3 sequence is 15 residues long. The V gene's germline CDR1 is MNHEY and CDR2 SVGAGI. The V gene lost 0 bases and the J gene lost 2 bases, with 9 bases spanning the gap. The CDR3 DNA follows: TGTGCCAGCAGTTACTCCGGTACCAACACAGATACGCAGTATTTT. The encoded protein is CASSYSGTNTDTQYF.

The chain couples TRBV4-1 to TRBJ1-1; TRBD1 aligns across 8 bases. Germline V gene sequence: CDR1 MGHRA, CDR2 YSYEKL. V shed 0 bases, J shed 2 bases, and the junction held 2 bases outside the gene matches. The CDR3 is 15 amino acids. CDR3 bases: TGCGCCAGCAGCCAAGATCAGGGGGCTAACACTGAAGCTTTCTTT. Translating it yields CASSQDQGANTEAFF.

V gene TRBV4-3 combines with J gene TRBJ2-5; TRBD1 matches 8 bases. The CDR3 sequence is 16 residues long. Germline V lookup: CDR1 LGHNA, CDR2 YSLEER. After removal of 4 bases from V and 5 bases from J, the junction contained 12 bases not matched to a gene. CDR3 sequence: CASSPGTGNVRETQYF. DNA for the CDR3: TGCGCCAGCAGCCCAGGGACAGGTAACGTCCGGGAGACCCAGTACTTC.

The chain recombines TRBV6-1 with TRBJ1-4; 10 nucleotides agree with TRBD1. The germline V gene has CDR1 MNHNS and CDR2 SASEGT. CDR3 size: 15 residues. The V and J ends lost 5 bases and 5 bases, in that order; junction bases with no gene match: 5. This CDR3 reads CASSLDRGGNEKLFF. The CDR3 DNA reads TGTGCCAGCAGTCTGGACAGGGGGGGGAATGAAAAACTGTTTTTT.

CDR3 nucleotide sequence: TGTGCCAGCAGTGCGCCGGGGGACCCTCGTACGCAGTATTTT. Translated: CASSAPGDPRTQYF. The rearrangement uses TRBV6-6 and TRBJ2-3, with a possible D match to TRBD2 (6 bases). The CDR3 has 14 amino acids. Germline loops: CDR1 MNHNY, CDR2 SVGAGI (reference sequence). The V end was cut by 5 bases, the J end by 8 bases, with 17 bases between.

V gene TRBV27 combines with J gene TRBJ1-1; D gene ambiguous. The germline V and J ends were trimmed by 5 bases and 4 bases, with 17 bases remaining between them. There are 15 residues in the CDR3. CDR1 and CDR2 (germline): MNHEY, SMNVEV (reference sequence). The CDR3 sequence is CASSLLKTVGTEAFF. As DNA, the CDR3 is TGTGCCAGCAGTCTCCTAAAAACAGTAGGCACTGAAGCTTTCTTT.

The rearrangement joins TRBV18 to TRBJ1-1; 7 positions match TRBD1. V lost 5 bases to trimming and J lost 2 bases; unmatched junction nucleotides: 5. Germline values: CDR1 KGHSH, CDR2 LQKENI. This CDR3 spans 14 amino acids. CDR3 residues: CASSSRDSNTEAFF. Written as DNA, the CDR3 is TGTGCCAGCTCATCTAGGGACAGTAACACTGAAGCTTTCTTT.

This clone was found once. This chain joins TRBV4-1 and TRBJ2-2, with D tentatively TRBD2 (5 bases). This CDR3 contains 15 residues. CDR1 MGHRA and CDR2 YSYEKL come from the germline V gene. The V end was cut by 0 bases, the J end by 6 bases, with 11 bases between. The CDR3 nucleotides are TGCGCCAGCAGCCAAGATGAGGGAGCCCCCGGGGAGCTGTTTTTT. Protein sequence: CASSQDEGAPGELFF.

The chain carries TRBV27 and TRBJ2-7; TRBD1 matches at 8 bases. The J segment lost 0 bases and the V segment lost 8 bases, leaving 12 bases of the junction unmatched. The CDR3 has 16 residues. Germline V lookup: CDR1 MNHEY, CDR2 SMNVEV (reference sequence). The CDR3 here is CASGRKDRVSSYEQYF. The CDR3 bases are TGTGCCAGCGGTAGGAAGGACAGGGTGAGCTCCTACGAGCAGTACTTC.

The rearrangement links TRBV2 to TRBJ2-1; tentative D call: TRBD1 (5 bases). Germline CDR1 is SNHLY and CDR2 is FYNNEI. Trimming stripped 2 bases from V and 10 bases from J, with 12 bases between. The CDR3 length is 13 residues. The CDR3 DNA is TGTGCCAGCAGTGAATCGACGTACAGGGAGCAGTTCTTC. Its protein is CASSESTYREQFF.

V and J are TRBV27 and TRBJ2-2; TRBD2 agrees at 9 bases. CDR1 and CDR2 (germline): MNHEY, SMNVEV (reference sequence). Germline trimming cut 7 bases from V and 4 bases from J; bases unmatched to any gene: 10. This CDR3 contains 16 residues. The CDR3 DNA sequence: TGTGCCAGCACCCTCCGTAGCGGGAGAGGCACCGGGGAGCTGTTTTTT. Protein sequence: CASTLRSGRGTGELFF.

The rearrangement joins TRBV27 to TRBJ1-5; D ambiguous. This CDR3 is 13 amino acids long. V was pared by 3 bases and J by 7 bases, with 10 bases between. The germline CDR1 and CDR2 sequences are MNHEY and SMNVEV (reference sequence). CDR3 coding DNA: TGTGCCAGCAGTTTTTCCGGGGTCCAGCCCCAGCATTTT. Translated: CASSFSGVQPQHF.

The CDR3 DNA is TGTGCCAGCAGTCCGAGGACAGGGGGCGTTATATACGAGCAGTACTTC. Translation: CASSPRTGGVIYEQYF. The V call is TRBV27, the J call TRBJ2-7; the match to TRBD1 covers 11 bases. Losses at the gene ends were 5 bases for V and 4 bases for J; bases not matched to a gene: 10. This CDR3 is built from 16 residues. Germline lookup yields CDR1 MNHEY and CDR2 SMNVEV (reference sequence).

A remark on this clone: Other DNA sequences within the sample encode an identical CDR3. The chain carries TRBV27 and TRBJ1-5; 7 bases match TRBD1. CDR1 MNHEY and CDR2 SMNVEV come from the germline V gene (reference sequence). J was trimmed by 4 bases and V by 5 bases; bases with no gene match: 8. The length of the CDR3 is 15 residues. Written as DNA, the CDR3 is TGTGCCAGCAGTCCCGACAGGGTGGGGAATCAGCCCCAGCATTTT. It encodes CASSPDRVGNQPQHF.

The rearrangement links TRBV7-8 to TRBJ1-5; 7 bases align to TRBD1. The J segment lost 4 bases and the V segment lost 1 base, leaving 4 bases of the junction unmatched. There are 15 residues in the CDR3. CDR1 SGHVS and CDR2 FQNEAQ come from the germline V gene. CDR3 in DNA: TGTGCCAGCAGCTTAGACAGGGGTTTGAATCAGCCCCAGCATTTT. Its translation: CASSLDRGLNQPQHF.

The rearrangement joins TRBV5-1 to TRBJ2-7; TRBD2 agrees at 12 bases. Germline V CDR1 and CDR2: SGHRS, YFSETQ. The CDR3 is made up of 17 amino acids. Trimming cost V 0 bases and J 5 bases; bases outside gene matches: 9. DNA for the CDR3: TGCGCCAGCAGCTTGGGTCCGACTAGCGGGAGACGCGACGAGCAGTACTTC. As protein: CASSLGPTSGRRDEQYF.